Presented here are 26 T cell receptor beta chains from one specimen sequenced in a study of T cells in pancreatic ductal adenocarcinoma. No neoadjuvant therapy was given to the selected pancreatic ductal adenocarcinoma patients before their surgery. Produced via immunoSEQ multiplex PCR; TCRdb's table is partial and in-frame only. The sample contains 85,000 to 120,000 clones, nearly 95% of which appear only once. Sequencing was carried out using PBMCs. These receptors originate from a human donor with pancreatic ductal adenocarcinoma.

In DNA form, the CDR3 reads TGTGCCAGCAAACCTCAGGGGGACCCCTACGAGCAGTACTTC. It translates to CASKPQGDPYEQYF. The chain has TRBV28 and TRBJ2-7, with TRBD1 matching over 7 bases. CDR3 length: 14 residues. Losses at the gene ends were 7 bases for V and 2 bases for J; bases not matched to a gene: 8. CDR1 is MDHEN and CDR2 is SYDVKM in the germline V gene.

The rearrangement uses TRBV6-6 and TRBJ2-5, with 11 bases lining up with TRBD2. Germline V gene data show CDR1 as MNHNY and CDR2 as SVGAGI (reference sequence). The CDR3 spans 14 residues. Germline trimming cut 6 bases from V and 5 bases from J; bases unmatched to any gene: 5. Here the CDR3 DNA reads TGTGCCAGCAGACTAGCGGGAGTCAGGGAGACCCAGTACTTC. Residues: CASRLAGVRETQYF.

DNA of the CDR3: TGTGCCAGCAGCACCGCGGCAGGGGACTCCTACAATGAGCAGTTCTTC. Residues: CASSTAAGDSYNEQFF. The chain employs TRBV9 and TRBJ2-1, with D perhaps TRBD1 (6 bases). V was pared by 4 bases and J by 0 bases, with 14 bases between. The CDR3 contains 16 residues. Germline CDR1 and CDR2: SGDLS and YYNGEE.

The genes are TRBV4-2 and TRBJ2-2; weak D call: TRBD2 (5 bases). Trimming left V 1 base short and J 3 bases short, with 9 bases between. The CDR3 sequence is 15 residues long. Germline CDR1 reads LGHNA; CDR2 reads YNFKEQ. This CDR3 is CASSQVLADTGELFF. CDR3 nucleotide sequence: TGTGCCAGCAGCCAAGTCCTAGCAGACACCGGGGAGCTGTTTTTT.

This clone was seen only once. The J gene is TRBJ1-5, the V gene TRBV5-5, with D perhaps TRBD1 (6 bases). CDR3 length: 14 residues. The V gene lost 6 bases and the J gene lost 5 bases, with 15 bases spanning the gap. Germline values: CDR1 SGHKS, CDR2 YYEKEE (reference sequence). This CDR3 reads CASMGGARDQPQHF. Written as DNA, the CDR3 is TGTGCCAGCATGGGGGGGGCGCGTGATCAGCCCCAGCATTTT.

V usage is TRBV29-1 and J usage is TRBJ1-1; D remains unclear. The CDR3 length is 12 residues. With 7 bases removed from V and 3 bases from J, the gap between germline ends came to 12 bases. Germline CDR1 reads SQVTM; CDR2 reads ANQGSEA. For the CDR3, the DNA is TGCAGCGCCATAAGACAAGACACTGAAGCTTTCTTT. This gives the protein CSAIRQDTEAFF.

CDR3 sequence: CAIRKGVSGSLRTHEQYF. DNA for the CDR3: TGTGCCATCAGGAAGGGGGTTAGCGGGAGTTTAAGGACCCACGAGCAGTACTTC. The rearrangement links TRBV10-3 to TRBJ2-7; 9 bases are shared with TRBD2. Germline assignment: CDR1 ENHRY and CDR2 SYGVKD. The trim removed 6 bases at V and 5 bases at J, leaving 20 bases unmatched. The CDR3 is made up of 18 amino acids.

CDR3 nucleotides: TGTGCCAGCAGCTCCGGGAAAACTAGCGGGGGAATGGAAAATGAGCAGTTCTTC. It is translated as CASSSGKTSGGMENEQFF. The V and J genes are TRBV5-8 and TRBJ2-1; 11 bases are shared with TRBD2. CDR1 is SGHTS, CDR2 YDEGEE, per germline. V gave up 3 bases and J gave up 7 bases; unmatched junction bases: 15. The CDR3 has 18 amino acids.

This clone has a single count. This chain uses TRBV30 with TRBJ2-3; the match to TRBD2 covers 8 bases. Losses at the gene ends were 5 bases for V and 1 base for J; bases not matched to a gene: 8. This CDR3 contains 15 residues. Germline assignment: CDR1 GTSNPN and CDR2 SVGIG (reference sequence). For the CDR3, the DNA is TGTGCCTGGGCCCAAACTAGCGGAGGCACAGATACGCAGTATTTT. It codes for CAWAQTSGGTDTQYF.

The chain employs TRBV19 and TRBJ2-7; D is possibly TRBD1 (6 bases). Germline V lookup: CDR1 LNHDA, CDR2 SQIVND (reference sequence). V gave up 9 bases and J gave up 5 bases, with 17 bases separating them. The CDR3 length is 13 residues. DNA of the CDR3: TGTGCCAGCACTCAGGGGTCCCCTCACGAGCAGTACTTC. This translates into CASTQGSPHEQYF.

V and J are TRBV11-2 and TRBJ2-5, with TRBD2 matching 9 bases. The ends lost 1 base at V and 5 bases at J; junction bases unmatched: 5. This CDR3 has 15 amino acids. The germline V gene has CDR1 SGHAT and CDR2 FQNNGV. In DNA form, the CDR3 reads TGTGCCAGCAGCTTAGGAGGGGCGGGAGGGGAGACCCAGTACTTC. Translating it yields CASSLGGAGGETQYF.

The gene calls are TRBV6-5 and TRBJ1-5; D gene unclear. CDR3 length: 13 residues. V was cut by 0 bases and J by 6 bases, with 6 bases left in between. Germline loops: CDR1 MNHEY, CDR2 SVGAGI. CDR3 sequence (DNA): TGTGCCAGCAGTTACTCGATCGGTCAGCCCCAGCATTTT. Translated: CASSYSIGQPQHF.

The rearrangement uses TRBV7-2 and TRBJ2-7; TRBD1 aligns across 10 bases. Germline V gene sequence: CDR1 SGHTA, CDR2 FQGNSA. The CDR3 runs to 16 residues. V shed 4 bases and J 5 bases; nucleotides not matched to a gene: 11. For the CDR3, the DNA is TGTGCCAGCAGCTCACCCCGACAGGGGGCAAGGCACGAGCAGTACTTC. Residues: CASSSPRQGARHEQYF.

This sequence joins TRBV20-1 and TRBJ1-1; 8 bases map to TRBD1. Germline V gene data show CDR1 as DFQATT and CDR2 as SNEGSKA (reference sequence). V was clipped by 6 bases and J by 5 bases; unmatched bases: 2. This CDR3 contains 11 residues. CDR3 sequence reads: CSADRETEAFF. The CDR3 DNA reads TGCAGTGCGGACAGGGAGACTGAAGCTTTCTTT.

The genes are TRBV10-2 and TRBJ1-1, with a weak D call TRBD1 (6 bases). V was trimmed by 6 bases and J by 5 bases, leaving 16 bases between them. Germline-derived CDR1 and CDR2 are WSHSY and SAAADI. The CDR3 extends over 14 amino acids. CDR3: CASRGAQGRTEAFF. As DNA, the CDR3 is TGCGCCAGCAGGGGGGCACAGGGTCGGACTGAAGCTTTCTTT.

This clone has a single count. This chain connects TRBV7-2 to TRBJ2-7, with 8 bases lining up with TRBD1. This CDR3 comprises 18 residues. Germline loops: CDR1 SGHTA, CDR2 FQGNSA. Trimming removed 5 bases from V and 2 bases from J; junction bases left unmatched: 17. Written as DNA, the CDR3 is TGTGCCAGCAGCCTCCTGCAACCGTTCAGGGGGCGCACCTACGAGCAGTACTTC. Protein sequence: CASSLLQPFRGRTYEQYF.

The chain combines TRBV28 with TRBJ2-3; TRBD1 agrees at 7 bases. V lost 5 bases and J lost 6; bases outside the gene matches: 8. This CDR3 is 14 amino acids long. The V gene's germline CDR1 is MDHEN and CDR2 SYDVKM. The CDR3 protein is CASSATGLGDTQYF. CDR3 in DNA: TGTGCCAGCAGTGCGACAGGGTTAGGGGATACGCAGTATTTT.

The chain couples TRBV6-6 to TRBJ2-1, with 7 bases fitting TRBD1. With 5 bases clipped from V and 14 bases from J, the junction kept 12 bases outside the gene matches. The germline CDR1 and CDR2 sequences are MNHNY and SVGAGI (reference sequence). The CDR3 totals 13 residues. CDR3 in amino acids: CASSATGLITKFF. The CDR3 DNA reads TGTGCCAGCAGTGCGACAGGGTTAATTACTAAGTTCTTC.

In this sample, this clone turned up a few times. Here the CDR3 DNA reads TGTGCCAGCAGCTCCGGAGAGGGTGAGACCCAGTACTTC. Amino acid sequence: CASSSGEGETQYF. The chain links TRBV5-4 to TRBJ2-5, with D possibly matching TRBD2 (5 bases). The germline V and J ends were trimmed by 3 bases and 5 bases, with 11 bases remaining between them. The CDR3 runs to 13 residues. Germline V gene data show CDR1 as SGHNT and CDR2 as YYREEE (reference sequence).

This chain links TRBV15 with TRBJ2-7, with 9 bases that match TRBD1. Germline V gene lookup returns CDR1 LNHNV and CDR2 YYDKDF (reference sequence). The junction had 5 bases not matched to a gene; V was cut back by 4 bases and J by 4 bases. CDR3 length: 14 amino acids. The CDR3 here is CATSMSQGAYEQYF. The CDR3 DNA sequence: TGTGCCACCAGCATGTCACAGGGGGCTTACGAGCAGTACTTC.

V is TRBV2 and J is TRBJ2-4, with 7 bases identical to TRBD1. The length of the CDR3 is 15 residues. The trim removed 6 bases at V and 11 bases at J, leaving 16 bases unmatched. CDR1 and CDR2 from the germline V gene are SNHLY and FYNNEI. CDR3 loop: CASRFGQEAFHFQYF. CDR3 DNA: TGTGCCAGCAGGTTCGGACAGGAGGCATTCCATTTTCAGTACTTC.

The chain has TRBV5-4 and TRBJ2-7; no definite D call. The CDR3 contains 12 residues. From germline, CDR1 is SGHNT and CDR2 YYREEE (reference sequence). V was shortened by 2 bases and J by 2 bases, with 5 bases between the two germline ends. CDR3 DNA sequence: TGTGCCAGCAGCTTAACACCCTACGAGCAGTACTTC. It specifies CASSLTPYEQYF.

The chain links TRBV9 to TRBJ2-1; TRBD2 aligns across 10 bases. J was trimmed by 0 bases and V by 2 bases; bases with no gene match: 8. The germline V gene encodes CDR1 SGDLS and CDR2 YYNGEE. This CDR3 comprises 18 residues. This chain's CDR3 is CASSVGLAGDSSYNEQFF. CDR3 DNA: TGTGCCAGCAGCGTCGGCCTAGCGGGAGACTCCTCCTACAATGAGCAGTTCTTC.

The V call is TRBV10-3, the J call TRBJ1-5, with 9 bases identical to TRBD1. The V gene's germline CDR1 is ENHRY and CDR2 SYGVKD. With 5 bases clipped from V and 5 bases from J, the junction kept 13 bases outside the gene matches. CDR3 length equals 17 residues. For the CDR3, the DNA is TGTGCCATCAGTCGGACAGGGGATTTAGCAGGGGATCAGCCCCAGCATTTT. Translating it yields CAISRTGDLAGDQPQHF.

This chain uses TRBV19 with TRBJ2-1; 9 bases are shared with TRBD2. Losses at the gene ends were 5 bases for V and 5 bases for J; bases not matched to a gene: 7. Germline CDR1 LNHDA, CDR2 SQIVND (reference sequence). This CDR3 has 15 residues. The CDR3 protein is CASSPLAGINNEQFF. The CDR3 nucleotides are TGTGCCAGTAGTCCCCTAGCGGGGATAAACAATGAGCAGTTCTTC.

The genes are TRBV10-3 and TRBJ2-3; 7 positions agree with TRBD1. The germline V gene has CDR1 ENHRY and CDR2 SYGVKD. This CDR3 contains 15 residues. The J segment lost 5 bases and the V segment lost 6 bases, leaving 11 bases of the junction unmatched. In DNA form, the CDR3 reads TGTGCCATCAGCCTTACAGGGGCGGATAAAGATACGCAGTATTTT. This codes for CAISLTGADKDTQYF.